One and the same sample provided the 17 T cell receptor beta chains below, sequenced in a study of cytomegalovirus exposure and HLA in healthy donors. The PCR contained 60 Vbeta and 13 Jbeta primers. TCRdb keeps only in-frame clones here, not all; method: immunoSEQ multiplex PCR. This table holds about 110,000 clones, 60% to 80% found once. Input material: PBMCs. The origin of the receptors is a boy younger than 18 in good health and CMV-seronegative.

The rearrangement links TRBV19 to TRBJ2-7; 9 nucleotides align to TRBD1. Looked up from germline, CDR1 is LNHDA and CDR2 is SQIVND (reference sequence). The CDR3 totals 14 residues. Trimming removed 2 bases from V and 5 bases from J; junction bases left unmatched: 4. The CDR3 here is CASSITGGRNEQYF. The CDR3 region has the DNA TGTGCCAGTAGTATAACAGGGGGCAGGAACGAGCAGTACTTC.

This clone was observed a handful of times. This rearrangement joins TRBV5-4 to TRBJ2-2; a possible D gene is TRBD2 (6 bases). This CDR3 region has 15 residues. The germline gives CDR1 SGHNT, CDR2 YYREEE (reference sequence). V gave up 0 bases and J gave up 2 bases, with 8 bases separating them. The CDR3 region has the DNA TGTGCCAGCAGCTTGGGCGGGGCAAACACCGGGGAGCTGTTTTTT. Translated: CASSLGGANTGELFF. Looking up the rest from reference TRBV5-4 and TRBJ2-2 gives the full variable domain: ETGVTQSPTHLIKTRGQQVTLRCSSQSGHNTVSWYQQALGQGPQFIFQYYREEENGRGNFPPRFSGLQFPNYSSELNVNALELDDSALYLCASSLGGANTGELFFGEGSRLTVL.

This sequence joins TRBV7-9 and TRBJ1-2; D is ambiguous. Trimming stripped 5 bases from V and 2 bases from J, with 12 bases between. This CDR3 region has 14 residues. Germline values: CDR1 SEHNR, CDR2 FQNEAQ (reference sequence). The CDR3: CASSLHARNYGYTF. CDR3 sequence (DNA): TGTGCCAGCAGCCTTCACGCACGGAACTATGGCTACACCTTC.

The chain is built from TRBV5-1 and TRBJ2-5; 7 nucleotides align to TRBD1. V trimming: 4 bases; J trimming: 2 bases; junction bases outside the gene matches: 2. CDR3 length: 13 amino acids. Germline values: CDR1 SGHRS, CDR2 YFSETQ. CDR3 region: CASSTGQQETQYF. DNA for the CDR3: TGCGCCAGCAGCACGGGACAGCAAGAGACCCAGTACTTC.

This chain joins TRBV5-8 and TRBJ2-1; D is uncertain. From germline, CDR1 is SGHTS and CDR2 YDEGEE. V lost 3 bases to trimming and J lost 7 bases, with 5 bases between them. The CDR3 length is 11 residues. CDR3 coding DNA: TGTGCCAGCAGCTCCAGGAATGAGCAGTTCTTC. It encodes CASSSRNEQFF.

This chain connects TRBV2 to TRBJ1-2; possibly TRBD1 for D (6 bases). Trimming cost V 2 bases and J 2 bases, with 9 bases left between them. This CDR3 spans 14 amino acids. Germline V gene sequence: CDR1 SNHLY, CDR2 FYNNEI. The CDR3 here is CASSERGGNYGYTF. CDR3 coding DNA: TGTGCCAGCAGTGAAAGGGGGGGGAACTATGGCTACACCTTC.

The rearrangement links TRBV6-5 to TRBJ1-4; no clear D. The CDR3 runs to 15 residues. Trimming took 3 bases from V and 7 from J, leaving 15 bases between them. Germline values: CDR1 MNHEY, CDR2 SVGAGI. CDR3 nucleotides: TGTGCCAGCAGTTATGGGCTCCGTGCCCGTGAAAAACTGTTTTTT. It codes for CASSYGLRAREKLFF.

V gene TRBV2 combines with J gene TRBJ1-5; TRBD1 aligns across 10 bases. The CDR3 is made up of 20 amino acids. CDR1 is SNHLY and CDR2 is FYNNEI in the germline V gene. With V trimmed by 5 bases and J by 2 bases, 18 bases remained unmatched. The CDR3 region is CASSRLPGQGSMGGNQPQHF. CDR3 nucleotides: TGTGCCAGCAGTAGACTTCCGGGACAGGGGTCTATGGGAGGCAATCAGCCCCAGCATTTT.

The V call is TRBV4-1, the J call TRBJ1-4, with 9 bases aligning to TRBD1. After removal of 4 bases from V and 6 bases from J, the junction contained 12 bases not matched to a gene. This CDR3 has 17 amino acids. CDR1 and CDR2 from the germline V gene are MGHRA and YSYEKL. The CDR3, as DNA: TGCGCCAGCAGCCGCCCAAGGGTTGGGACAGGGCATGAAAAACTGTTTTTT. This codes for CASSRPRVGTGHEKLFF.

This chain joins TRBV30 and TRBJ2-7, with D perhaps matching TRBD2 (7 bases). Germline values: CDR1 GTSNPN, CDR2 SVGIG (reference sequence). V gave up 5 bases and J gave up 2 bases, with 16 bases separating them. The CDR3 has 14 residues. CDR3 sequence reads: CAWGEGTKTYEQYF. The CDR3 coding sequence is TGTGCCTGGGGGGAGGGGACAAAAACCTACGAGCAGTACTTC.

CDR3 sequence reads: CASRRTGGGRSYEQYF. The CDR3, as DNA: TGTGCCAGCAGGAGAACAGGGGGCGGTAGGTCCTACGAGCAGTACTTC. The chain is built from TRBV5-4 and TRBJ2-7; the match to TRBD1 covers 9 bases. The J segment lost 1 base and the V segment lost 5 bases, leaving 10 bases of the junction unmatched. Germline V gene sequence: CDR1 SGHNT, CDR2 YYREEE (reference sequence). CDR3 length: 16 residues.

The CDR3 spells CASSYSWGRSTDTQYF. CDR3 sequence (DNA): TGTGCCAGCAGTTACTCCTGGGGGCGGTCCACAGATACGCAGTATTTT. J is TRBJ2-3 and V is TRBV6-5; tentatively, D is TRBD1 (6 bases). The V end was cut by 0 bases, the J end by 2 bases, with 12 bases between. The CDR3 runs to 16 residues. Germline values: CDR1 MNHEY, CDR2 SVGAGI.

This chain joins TRBV7-2 and TRBJ2-7; 10 nucleotides agree with TRBD2. The J segment lost 2 bases and the V segment lost 5 bases, leaving 6 bases of the junction unmatched. Germline CDR1 is SGHTA and CDR2 is FQGNSA. This CDR3 contains 15 residues. CDR3 sequence: CASSQRAGGPYEQYF. DNA of the CDR3: TGTGCCAGCAGCCAGAGAGCGGGAGGGCCCTACGAGCAGTACTTC.

The V and J genes are TRBV28 and TRBJ1-1; unclear D gene. Trimming stripped 6 bases from V and 4 bases from J, with 12 bases between. The V gene's germline CDR1 is MDHEN and CDR2 SYDVKM. The CDR3 contains 13 residues. The CDR3 is CASSLARSTEAFF. CDR3 bases: TGTGCCAGCAGCCTCGCCCGCAGCACTGAAGCTTTCTTT.

This clone was seen once. The genes are TRBV27 and TRBJ1-5, with D perhaps TRBD1 (6 bases). The CDR3 is 15 amino acids. Deletions cut 2 bases from V and 4 bases from J, with 12 bases between. CDR1 and CDR2 from the germline V gene are MNHEY and SMNVEV (reference sequence). As DNA, the CDR3 is TGTGCCAGCAGTTTAAAGGGTAGGGGGAATCAGCCCCAGCATTTT. Its translation: CASSLKGRGNQPQHF.

The chain employs TRBV5-1 and TRBJ1-2; D unresolved. CDR1 and CDR2 (germline): SGHRS, YFSETQ. The V end lost 2 bases, the J end lost 1 base, and 6 bases lay between the germline ends. This CDR3 has 13 amino acids. The CDR3 loop is CASSLNGNYGYTF. The CDR3 nucleotides are TGCGCCAGCAGCTTAAACGGTAACTATGGCTACACCTTC.

The genes are TRBV6-4 and TRBJ2-4; a weak D match, TRBD1 (6 bases). V was clipped by 6 bases and J by 0 bases, with 15 bases between them. Germline values: CDR1 MRHNA, CDR2 SNTAGT. The CDR3 is 16 amino acids. In DNA, the CDR3 is TGTGCCAGCAGACGACAGGTGGGTGTAGCCAAAAACATTCAGTACTTC. Amino acid sequence: CASRRQVGVAKNIQYF.